This T cell receptor (beta chain) was identified in a study of T cell responses to AZD1222 COVID-19 vaccine. Study-wide findings and caveats: Just five to seven people given AZD1222 tested seropositive at baseline. Donors were mostly white British, more females; clonal diversity possibly underestimated.

V dropped 8 bases and J dropped 1 base, with 11 bases sitting between them. This CDR3 contains 13 residues. Germline V gives CDR1 MNHEY, CDR2 SVGAGI. The data were produced by immunoSEQ multiplex PCR, yet TCRdb's version contains in-frame clones alone and is incomplete. The sample consists of about 180,000 clones, approximately 90% of them appearing once. Remarks on this clone: The antigen is unknown.

The sequencing used peripheral blood, collected on day 0 of AZD1222 vaccination. The sequence was collected from an adult in good health. The genes are TRBV6-5 and TRBJ1-1, with D perhaps matching TRBD1 (6 bases). The CDR3 region is CASSQGGNTEAFF. The DNA of the CDR3 is TGTGCCAGCTCACAGGGCGGGAACACTGAAGCTTTCTTT.